This entry lists 9 T cell receptor beta chains sequenced from one sample in a study of T cells in Graves' hyperthyroidism and ophthalmopathy. Using RNA transcripts as the source, TCR beta CDR3 regions were amplified. RT-PCR in the first round (using the HTBI primer set) targeted the TCR CDR3. TCRdb called the multiplex PCR reads again in MiXCR, with one record for every CDR3 protein. Seen here are about 580,000 distinct CDR3 sequences, about 15% observed once, and the top ten hold 5.8%. Specimen: blood. Source of these receptors: a woman in her twenties or thirties with Graves' hyperthyroidism that later progressed to Graves' ophthalmopathy.

This clonotype has a handful of counts. The chain joins TRBV29-1 to TRBJ1-1, with D perhaps matching TRBD1 (5 bases). CDR3 length: 15 amino acids. Germline V gene data show CDR1 as SQVTM and CDR2 as ANQGSEA. The V gene lost 2 bases and the J gene lost 5 bases, with 18 bases spanning the gap. The CDR3 sequence is CSVELARGPGTEAFF. The CDR3 DNA reads as TGCAGCGTTGAACTTGCCCGGGGCCCGGGGACTGAAGCTTTCTTT.

The count of this clonotype is one. The chain couples TRBV28 to TRBJ2-5; D remains ambiguous. The CDR3 covers 12 residues. CDR1 is MDHEN, CDR2 SYDVKM, per germline. V was shortened by 10 bases and J by 4 bases, with 13 bases between the two germline ends. The CDR3: CATRTDGETQYF. DNA of the CDR3: TGTGCCACTCGGACGGATGGAGAGACCCAGTACTTC. The full variable domain, rest sourced from reference TRBV28 and TRBJ2-5, is DVKVTQSSRYLVKRTGEKVFLECVQDMDHENMFWYRQDPGLGLRLIYFSYDVKMKEKGDIPEGYSVSREKKERFSLILESASTNQTSMYLCATRTDGETQYFGPGTRLLVL.

This clonotype has at least ten counts. The V gene is TRBV19, the J gene TRBJ1-5; D is ambiguous. Germline V lookup: CDR1 LNHDA, CDR2 SQIVND (reference sequence). Trimming took off 5 bases at V and 3 bases at J, with 14 bases between the two ends. The CDR3 consists of 15 residues. The DNA of the CDR3 is TGTGCCAGTAGTTCCAAATTGGGTCCCAATCAGCCCCAGCATTTT. This codes for CASSSKLGPNQPQHF.

The sample holds a few counts of this clonotype. The V and J genes are TRBV3-2 and TRBJ2-5; TRBD2 reflects the table's D call only, with no check against the DNA. TRBV3-2 is marked as a pseudogene. The CDR3 spans 16 residues. CDR3 sequence reads: CASSQELAGGVETQYF. DNA of the CDR3: TGTGCCAGCAGCCAAGAACTAGCGGGAGGAGTGGAGACCCAGTACTTC.

Comment on this clonotype: This clone may be a read error of a much larger clone one base away. The J gene is TRBJ1-5, the V gene TRBV20-1; no firm D call. Germline values: CDR1 DFQATT, CDR2 SNEGSKA (reference sequence). This CDR3 has 14 residues. CDR3 in amino acids: CSAIDTYSYQPQHF. The CDR3 bases are TGCAGTGCCATTGACACATATAGCTATCAGCCCCAGCATTTT.

This clonotype was seen ten or more times. The chain joins TRBV28 to TRBJ2-2, with a weak D call TRBD1 (7 bases). The V and J ends lost 1 base and 5 bases respectively, with 11 bases between them. This CDR3 spans 15 amino acids. Per germline, CDR1 MDHEN and CDR2 SYDVKM. The CDR3 DNA follows: TGTGCCAGCAGTTTATCCGCAGGGGGGACCGGGGAGCTGTTTTTT. The encoded protein is CASSLSAGGTGELFF. The whole variable domain, remainder taken from reference TRBV28 and TRBJ2-2, is DVKVTQSSRYLVKRTGEKVFLECVQDMDHENMFWYRQDPGLGLRLIYFSYDVKMKEKGDIPEGYSVSREKKERFSLILESASTNQTSMYLCASSLSAGGTGELFFGEGSRLTVL.

The gene calls are TRBV7-8 and TRBJ2-5; 7 bases align to TRBD2. CDR1 is SGHVS and CDR2 is FQNEAQ in the germline V gene. With 1 base clipped from V and 3 bases from J, the junction kept 8 bases outside the gene matches. The CDR3 has 16 residues. The CDR3 sequence is CASSLGGGVLKETQYF. In DNA, the CDR3 is TGTGCCAGCAGCTTAGGGGGGGGAGTTCTTAAAGAGACCCAGTACTTC.

This clonotype was counted many times. The rearrangement joins TRBV20-1 to TRBJ2-1; D call uncertain. V shed 2 bases and J shed 12 bases, with 11 bases lying between them. Germline V lookup: CDR1 DFQATT, CDR2 SNEGSKA (reference sequence). This CDR3 spans 11 amino acids. CDR3 region: CSARNPVGQFF. CDR3 DNA: TGCAGTGCTAGAAACCCGGTTGGGCAGTTCTTC.

Ten or more counts support this clonotype. J is TRBJ2-3 and V is TRBV7-9, with D possibly TRBD2 on 6 matching bases. The CDR3 sequence is 16 residues long. CDR1 and CDR2 (germline): SEHNR, FQNEAQ (reference sequence). V dropped 5 bases and J dropped 4 bases, with 19 bases sitting between them. The CDR3 loop is CASSPPWGEWADTQYF. In nucleotides, the CDR3 is TGTGCCAGCAGCCCCCCGTGGGGGGAGTGGGCAGATACGCAGTATTTT.